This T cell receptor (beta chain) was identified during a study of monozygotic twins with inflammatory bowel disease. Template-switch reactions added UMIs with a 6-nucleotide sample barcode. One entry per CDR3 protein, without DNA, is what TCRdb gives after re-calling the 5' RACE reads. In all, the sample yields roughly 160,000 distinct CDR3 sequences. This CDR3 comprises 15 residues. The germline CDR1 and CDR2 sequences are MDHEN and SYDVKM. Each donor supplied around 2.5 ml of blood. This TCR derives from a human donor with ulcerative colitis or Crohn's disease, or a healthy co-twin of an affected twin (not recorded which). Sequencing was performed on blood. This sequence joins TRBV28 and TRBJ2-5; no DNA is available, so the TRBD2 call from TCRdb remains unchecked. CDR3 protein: CASSLAGGEKNTQYF.